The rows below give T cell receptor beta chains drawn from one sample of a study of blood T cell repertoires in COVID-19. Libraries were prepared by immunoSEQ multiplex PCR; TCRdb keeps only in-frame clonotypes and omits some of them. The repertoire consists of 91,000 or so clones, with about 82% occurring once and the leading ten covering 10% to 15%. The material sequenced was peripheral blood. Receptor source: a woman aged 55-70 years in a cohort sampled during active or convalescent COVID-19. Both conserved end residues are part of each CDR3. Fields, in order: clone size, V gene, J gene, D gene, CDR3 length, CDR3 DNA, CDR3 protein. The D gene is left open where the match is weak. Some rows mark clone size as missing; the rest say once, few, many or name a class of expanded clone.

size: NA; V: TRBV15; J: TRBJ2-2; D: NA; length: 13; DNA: TGTGCCACCAGCAGGGCAGGGCCCGGGGAGCTGTTTTTT; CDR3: CATSRAGPGELFF
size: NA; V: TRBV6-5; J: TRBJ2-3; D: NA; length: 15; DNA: TGTGCCAGCAGGAAGCCGGGACTTAGCACAGATACGCAGTATTTT; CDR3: CASRKPGLSTDTQYF
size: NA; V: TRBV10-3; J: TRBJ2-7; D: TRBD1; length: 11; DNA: TGTGCCATCCGGGGACAGTACGAGCAGTACTTC; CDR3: CAIRGQYEQYF
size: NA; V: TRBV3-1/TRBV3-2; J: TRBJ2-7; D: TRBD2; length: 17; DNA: TGTGCCAGCAGCCAAGGGACTAGCGGGGCAAGCTCCTACGAGCAGTACTTC; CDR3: CASSQGTSGASSYEQYF
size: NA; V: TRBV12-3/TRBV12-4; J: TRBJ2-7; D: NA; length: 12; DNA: TGTGCCAGCACCCGGGGGTCCTACGAGCAGTACTTC; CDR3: CASTRGSYEQYF
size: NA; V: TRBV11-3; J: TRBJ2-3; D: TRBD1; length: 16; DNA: TGTGCCAGCAGCTTGGGTGAGGGGGCCCCAGGAGATACGCAGTATTTT; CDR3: CASSLGEGAPGDTQYF
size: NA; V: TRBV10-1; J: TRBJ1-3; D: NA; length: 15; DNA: TGCGCCAGCAGTGAGTCGCGGGGCACTGGAAACACCATATATTTT; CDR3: CASSESRGTGNTIYF
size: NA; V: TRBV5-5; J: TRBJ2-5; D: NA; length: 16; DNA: TGTGCCAGCAGCTTGCCCTCCTCAGGGGCCCAAGAGACCCAGTACTTC; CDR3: CASSLPSSGAQETQYF
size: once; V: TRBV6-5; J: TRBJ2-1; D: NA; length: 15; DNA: TGTGCCAGCAGCGTAGGGGGTAGCAGATACAATGAGCAGTTCTTC; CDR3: CASSVGGSRYNEQFF
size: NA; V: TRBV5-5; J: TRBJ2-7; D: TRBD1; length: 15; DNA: TGTGCCAGCAGACAAGACAGGGGGCTCTTCTACGAGCAGTACTTC; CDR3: CASRQDRGLFYEQYF
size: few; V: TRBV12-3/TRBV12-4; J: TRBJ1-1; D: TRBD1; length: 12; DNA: TGTGCCAGCCATAGGGGGCAGGGGGTAGCTTTCTTT; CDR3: CASHRGQGVAFF
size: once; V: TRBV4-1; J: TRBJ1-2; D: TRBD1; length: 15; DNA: TGCGCCAGCAGCCATAGTACAGGGGGCGGATATGGCTACACCTTC; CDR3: CASSHSTGGGYGYTF
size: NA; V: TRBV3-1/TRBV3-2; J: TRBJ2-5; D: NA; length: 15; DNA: TGTGCCAGCAGCCAAGGGCAACGGAGCCAAGAGACCCAGTACTTC; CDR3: CASSQGQRSQETQYF
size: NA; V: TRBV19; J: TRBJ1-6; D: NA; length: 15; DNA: TGTGCCAGTAGTTCCTCCCTAAACCCTAATTCACCCCTCCACTTT; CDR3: CASSSSLNPNSPLHF
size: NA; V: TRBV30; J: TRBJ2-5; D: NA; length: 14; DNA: TGTGCCTGGAGTTCAGAGGGTGGAAAGAGGACCCAGTACTTC; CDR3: CAWSSEGGKRTQYF
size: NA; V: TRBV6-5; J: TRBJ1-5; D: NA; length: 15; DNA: TGTGCCAGCAGTCCCTACGGCGGGGGTGGTCAGCCCCAGCATTTT; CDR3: CASSPYGGGGQPQHF
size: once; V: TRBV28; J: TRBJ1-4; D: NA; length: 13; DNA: TGTGCCAGCAGTTTGGGGAGCTTTGAAAAACTGTTTTTT; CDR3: CASSLGSFEKLFF
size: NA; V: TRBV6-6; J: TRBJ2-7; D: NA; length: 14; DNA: TGTGCCAGCACCCTGACAGGTTCTACCTACGAGCAGTACTTC; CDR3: CASTLTGSTYEQYF
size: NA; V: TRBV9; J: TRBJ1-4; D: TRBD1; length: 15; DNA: TGTGCCAGCAGCTTAACAGGGGCAACTAATGAAAAACTGTTTTTT; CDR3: CASSLTGATNEKLFF
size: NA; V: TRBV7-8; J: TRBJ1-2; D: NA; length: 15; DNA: TGTGCCAGCAGGGGGACCGGGAGGATCGGCTATGGCTACACCTTC; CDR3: CASRGTGRIGYGYTF
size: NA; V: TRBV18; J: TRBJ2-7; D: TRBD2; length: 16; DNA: TGTGCCAGCTCACCGACGTATATAGGGGCGGGAGGCGAGCAGTACTTC; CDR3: CASSPTYIGAGGEQYF
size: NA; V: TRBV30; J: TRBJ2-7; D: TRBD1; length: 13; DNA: TGTGCCTGGAGTGTAACAGGGGTCTACGAGCAGTACTTC; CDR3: CAWSVTGVYEQYF